Listed here are 22 T cell receptor beta chains from one sample, sequenced in a study of early T cells in non-severe SARS-CoV-2 infection. TCRdb itself ran the 5' RACE reads through MiXCR, one entry per CDR3 protein. The table records around 82,000 distinct CDR3 sequences, around 11% of them present only once. Sequenced input: whole blood. These TCRs come from an adult who was a healthcare worker with PCR-confirmed SARS-CoV-2 infection or an uninfected control (not recorded which).

The chain joins TRBV7-9 to TRBJ1-2; no clear D gene. The V and J ends lost 11 bases and 4 bases respectively, with 14 bases between them. The CDR3 runs to 12 residues. The germline V gene encodes CDR1 SEHNR and CDR2 FQNEAQ (reference sequence). The chain's CDR3 is CAVRALGYGYTF. CDR3 bases: TGTGCCGTGAGGGCTCTGGGCTATGGCTACACCTTC.

The table lists this clonotype with a few counts. The chain joins TRBV18 to TRBJ1-6; D remains ambiguous. The CDR3 loop spans 15 amino acids. V gave up 3 bases and J gave up 6 bases, with 12 bases separating them. Germline CDR1 and CDR2: KGHSH and LQKENI. The CDR3 bases are TGTGCCAGCTCACCGACTGGGGTCCTTAATTCACCCCTCCACTTT. Translation gives CASSPTGVLNSPLHF.

This clonotype came up many times. The J gene is TRBJ2-7, the V gene TRBV12-3 or TRBV12-4; 12 bases align to TRBD2. V lost 6 bases and J lost 0; bases outside the gene matches: 9. The CDR3 runs 17 residues. The CDR3 DNA follows: TGTGCCAGCAGGGGAACTACTAGCGGGGGGTCCTCCTACGAGCAGTACTTC. It encodes CASRGTTSGGSSYEQYF.

This clonotype was counted ten times or more. This chain joins TRBV6-6 and TRBJ2-7, with 12 bases aligning to TRBD2. This CDR3 contains 17 residues. Germline CDR1 and CDR2: MNHNY and SVGAGI (reference sequence). J gave up 1 base and V 4 bases, and 8 bases lay outside the gene matches. The CDR3 bases are TGTGCCAGCAGTTCCCCCACTAGCGGGGGGTCTTCCTACGAGCAGTACTTC. As protein: CASSSPTSGGSSYEQYF.

This clonotype was seen a few times. V and J are TRBV24-1 and TRBJ1-5; D is ambiguous. Germline CDR1 KGHDR, CDR2 SFDVKD. Deletions cut 5 bases from V and 4 bases from J, with 8 bases between. CDR3 length: 13 residues. CDR3 nucleotide sequence: TGTGCCACCAGTGGGGCAGAAAATCAGCCCCAGCATTTT. Its protein is CATSGAENQPQHF.

This chain connects TRBV27 to TRBJ1-4, with D perhaps TRBD1 (6 bases). The ends were cut back, 6 bases at V and 2 bases at J, with 10 bases in the middle. Germline CDR1 and CDR2: MNHEY and SMNVEV (reference sequence). The CDR3 has 14 residues. The CDR3 nucleotides are TGTGCCAGCAGCCGGGGGCAGACTAATGAAAAACTGTTTTTT. It is translated as CASSRGQTNEKLFF.

This clonotype was observed a few times. V usage is TRBV5-4 and J usage is TRBJ2-3, with 8 bases lining up with TRBD2. The CDR3 totals 15 residues. Losses at the gene ends were 0 bases for V and 1 base for J; bases not matched to a gene: 1. Germline CDR1 reads SGHNT; CDR2 reads YYREEE (reference sequence). Written as DNA, the CDR3 is TGTGCCAGCAGCTTGGACGGGGGGGGCACAGATACGCAGTATTTT. Translation: CASSLDGGGTDTQYF. Full variable domain (outside the CDR3, taken from reference TRBV5-4 and TRBJ2-3): ETGVTQSPTHLIKTRGQQVTLRCSSQSGHNTVSWYQQALGQGPQFIFQYYREEENGRGNFPPRFSGLQFPNYSSELNVNALELDDSALYLCASSLDGGGTDTQYFGPGTRLTVL.

This clonotype was seen many times. The gene calls are TRBV20-1 and TRBJ1-6, with D unresolved. The length of the CDR3 is 16 residues. In germline, CDR1 is DFQATT, CDR2 SNEGSKA (reference sequence). V lost 3 bases and J 0 bases, leaving 12 bases between the germline ends. CDR3 protein: CSASGVGSSYNSPLHF. Here the CDR3 DNA reads TGCAGTGCTAGTGGGGTCGGGAGCTCCTATAATTCACCCCTCCACTTT.

In regard to this clonotype: At one end the junction does not follow the germline gene, possibly because of a read error. The CDR3 reads CASSHSPGDQETQYF. Written as DNA, the CDR3 is TGTGCCAGCAGTCACTCGCCGGGGGACCAAGAGACCCAGTACTTC. The chain employs TRBV6-5 and TRBJ2-5, with D maybe TRBD2 (6 bases). CDR3 size: 15 residues. Germline lookup yields CDR1 MNHEY and CDR2 SVGAGI.

In its sample, this clonotype was seen many times. The chain links TRBV11-2 to TRBJ2-5; no definite D call. Germline V gene sequence: CDR1 SGHAT, CDR2 FQNNGV. Trimming took off 0 bases at V and 0 bases at J, with 5 bases between the two ends. The CDR3 consists of 14 residues. CDR3 in DNA: TGTGCCAGCAGCTTAGACAGTTACCAAGAGACCCAGTACTTC. Encoded protein: CASSLDSYQETQYF.

About this clonotype itself: A read error may explain this, as a much larger clone is one base away. The rearrangement uses TRBV28 and TRBJ1-2, with unresolved D. This CDR3 has 15 residues. Between the trimmed V and J ends, which lost 3 bases and 6 bases, there was a span of 17 bases. Germline V gene sequence: CDR1 MDHEN, CDR2 SYDVKM. The CDR3 is CASSFRPDIDHGYTF. The DNA for the CDR3 is TGTGCCAGCAGTTTTAGGCCCGACATAGACCATGGCTACACCTTC.

This clonotype was seen more than once but under ten times. The V gene is TRBV30, the J gene TRBJ2-7, with D perhaps assigned TRBD1 or TRBD2 (6 bases each). The CDR3 runs to 13 residues. The V gene lost 4 bases and the J gene lost 3 bases, with 13 bases spanning the gap. The germline V gene encodes CDR1 GTSNPN and CDR2 SVGIG (reference sequence). The chain's CDR3 is CAWNKGGNYEQYF. Here the CDR3 DNA reads TGTGCCTGGAACAAAGGGGGGAACTACGAGCAGTACTTC.

This clonotype was picked up many times. The V and J genes are TRBV6-4 and TRBJ1-1, with unresolved D. This CDR3 is 13 amino acids long. The V end was cut by 0 bases, the J end by 1 base, with 3 bases between. CDR1 MRHNA and CDR2 SNTAGT come from the germline V gene. The CDR3 bases are TGTGCCAGCAGTGACTCGGCGAACACTGAAGCTTTCTTT. Encoded protein: CASSDSANTEAFF.

In this sample, this clonotype turned up many times. This chain links TRBV29-1 with TRBJ1-1, with D maybe TRBD1 (5 bases). V dropped 3 bases and J dropped 5 bases, with 13 bases sitting between them. This CDR3 is 13 amino acids long. CDR1 is SQVTM and CDR2 is ANQGSEA in the germline V gene. CDR3 coding DNA: TGCAGCGTTGACGTAACAGGTAGTACTGAAGCTTTCTTT. It translates to CSVDVTGSTEAFF.

This clonotype was seen many times. The V and J genes are TRBV7-9 and TRBJ1-1; D is unresolved. The V gene's germline CDR1 is SEHNR and CDR2 FQNEAQ (reference sequence). The CDR3 length is 12 residues. V gave up 5 bases and J gave up 4 bases, with 8 bases separating them. The DNA of the CDR3 is TGTGCCAGCAGCCTCCGCGTCACTGAAGCTTTCTTT. It yields the protein CASSLRVTEAFF.

This clonotype was counted a few times. The chain carries TRBV7-7 and TRBJ2-7, with TRBD1 matching 8 bases. This CDR3 has 13 amino acids. Trimming cost V 5 bases and J 4 bases; bases outside gene matches: 4. The germline V gene encodes CDR1 SSHAT and CDR2 FNYEAQ (reference sequence). This chain's CDR3 is CASSPDRDYEQYF. The CDR3 nucleotides are TGTGCCAGCAGCCCGGACAGGGATTACGAGCAGTACTTC.

This clonotype showed up many times. The V and J genes are TRBV19 and TRBJ2-3; tentative D call: TRBD2 (6 bases). CDR3 length: 13 amino acids. Germline CDR1 LNHDA, CDR2 SQIVND (reference sequence). Trimming took off 3 bases at V and 4 bases at J, with 8 bases between the two ends. The CDR3 protein is CASSIGRPDTQYF. The CDR3 DNA reads as TGTGCCAGTAGTATCGGGAGACCAGATACGCAGTATTTT.

This clonotype appeared many times. The V and J genes are TRBV6-5 and TRBJ1-6, with TRBD1 matching over 12 bases. V dropped 6 bases and J dropped 6; count of bases not matched to a gene: 6. The CDR3 length is 16 residues. CDR1 and CDR2 from the germline V gene are MNHEY and SVGAGI. CDR3 bases: TGTGCCAGCAGCCTGGGACAGGGGGCAGGTAATTCACCCCTCCACTTT. It encodes CASSLGQGAGNSPLHF.

This clonotype showed up many times. This sequence joins TRBV12-3 or TRBV12-4 and TRBJ1-4; D is unclear. V dropped 10 bases and J dropped 8 bases, with 20 bases sitting between them. CDR3 length: 14 residues. The CDR3 nucleotides are TGTGCCACCTCAATCTCCCTGGGAGGGGAAAAACTGTTTTTT. Residues: CATSISLGGEKLFF.

Ten or more counts support this clonotype. The rearrangement uses TRBV7-9 and TRBJ1-3, with unresolved D. V lost 3 bases, J lost 0 bases, and 6 bases lay in between. Germline loops: CDR1 SEHNR, CDR2 FQNEAQ (reference sequence). CDR3 size: 14 residues. CDR3 DNA: TGTGCCAGCAGCTTGTGGGGCTCTGGAAACACCATATATTTT. The encoded protein is CASSLWGSGNTIYF.

This clonotype was seen repeatedly, ten times or more. V and J are TRBV3-1 and TRBJ2-1, with TRBD2 matching 12 bases. V shed 2 bases and J 0 bases; nucleotides not matched to a gene: 5. The CDR3 is 18 residues long. Germline CDR1 reads LGHDT; CDR2 reads YNNKEL (reference sequence). CDR3 coding DNA: TGTGCCAGCAGCCAACGACTAGCGGGGGTCCTCTCCTACAATGAGCAGTTCTTC. Amino acid sequence: CASSQRLAGVLSYNEQFF.

J is TRBJ1-1 and V is TRBV29-1, with no clear D. Trimming took off 7 bases at V and 0 bases at J, with 6 bases between the two ends. This CDR3 has 11 amino acids. Germline V gives CDR1 SQVTM, CDR2 ANQGSEA. The CDR3 protein is CSGNMNTEAFF. The CDR3, as DNA: TGCAGCGGCAACATGAACACTGAAGCTTTCTTT.